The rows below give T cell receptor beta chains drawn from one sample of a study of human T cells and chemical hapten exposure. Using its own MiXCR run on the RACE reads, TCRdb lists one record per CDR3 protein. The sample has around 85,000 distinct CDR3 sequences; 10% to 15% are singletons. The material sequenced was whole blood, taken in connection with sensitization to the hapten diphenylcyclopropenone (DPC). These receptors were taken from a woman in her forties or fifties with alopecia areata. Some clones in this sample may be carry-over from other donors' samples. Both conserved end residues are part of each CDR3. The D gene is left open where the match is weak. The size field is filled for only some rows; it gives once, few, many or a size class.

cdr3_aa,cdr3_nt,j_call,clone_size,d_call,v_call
CASTVGIASTDTQYF,TGTGCCAGCACCGTCGGGATTGCTAGCACAGATACGCAGTATTTT,TRBJ2-3,many,.,TRBV2
CASSLAPRLAGDTGELFF,TGTGCCAGCAGCTTAGCGCCCAGACTAGCGGGAGACACCGGGGAGCTGTTTTTT,TRBJ2-2,.,TRBD2,TRBV7-2
CASSASRTGRDGYTF,TGTGCCAGCAGCGCTAGTAGGACAGGGCGTGATGGCTACACCTTC,TRBJ1-2,many,TRBD1,TRBV7-8
CSGRTANRVNTEAFF,TGCAGCGGCCGGACAGCCAACAGGGTGAACACTGAAGCTTTCTTT,TRBJ1-1,.,.,TRBV29-1
CSARDPRADSSYEQYF,TGCAGTGCTAGAGATCCCCGCGCGGATAGCTCCTACGAGCAGTACTTC,TRBJ2-7,.,.,TRBV20-1
CASSQALATGANVLTF,TGTGCCAGCAGCCAGGCCCTAGCGACCGGGGCCAACGTCCTGACTTTC,TRBJ2-6,many,.,TRBV4-2
CASSPPTSAYYNEQFF,TGTGCCAGCAGCCCACCAACTAGCGCCTATTACAATGAGCAGTTCTTC,TRBJ2-1,.,TRBD2,TRBV6-6
CSARPAGTSGTDTQYF,TGCAGTGCTAGACCCGCCGGGACTAGCGGCACAGATACGCAGTATTTT,TRBJ2-3,few,TRBD2,TRBV20-1
CASSSGVSGANVLTF,TGTGCCAGCAGTTCAGGTGTCTCTGGGGCCAACGTCCTGACTTTC,TRBJ2-6,few,.,TRBV6-6
CSARTTGTHEQYF,TGCAGTGCTAGGACGACAGGCACTCACGAGCAGTACTTC,TRBJ2-7,.,.,TRBV20-1
CASSLSGRDEAFF,TGTGCCAGCAGTTTAAGCGGCAGGGATGAAGCTTTCTTT,TRBJ1-1,many,.,TRBV12-3/TRBV12-4
CSVESPVTYNEQFF,TGCAGCGTTGAAAGCCCGGTTACCTACAATGAGCAGTTCTTC,TRBJ2-1,few,.,TRBV29-1
CASSVSGVATEAFF,TGTGCCAGCAGTGTATCAGGGGTGGCCACTGAAGCTTTCTTT,TRBJ1-1,few,.,TRBV6-4
CSAGDGQGLHEQYF,TGCAGTGCTGGGGACGGACAGGGTCTCCACGAGCAGTACTTC,TRBJ2-7,few,TRBD1,TRBV20-1
CASSPSALETQYF,TGTGCCAGCTCTCCCTCAGCACTAGAGACCCAGTACTTC,TRBJ2-5,.,.,TRBV18
CSAYLNTEAFF,TGCAGCGCTTACCTCAACACTGAAGCTTTCTTT,TRBJ1-1,.,.,TRBV29-1
CSSRLAGQETQYF,TGCAGCTCGAGGTTAGCGGGGCAAGAGACCCAGTACTTC,TRBJ2-5,.,TRBD2,TRBV29-1
CASSLDAGDFETQYF,TGCGCCAGCAGCTTGGACGCAGGGGATTTCGAGACCCAGTACTTC,TRBJ2-5,.,.,TRBV5-1
CSARSRRLTDTQYF,TGCAGTGCTAGATCCAGACGCCTCACAGATACGCAGTATTTT,TRBJ2-3,.,.,TRBV20-1
CASSFPAGEQFF,TGTGCCAGCAGCTTCCCAGCGGGGGAGCAGTTCTTC,TRBJ2-1,few,TRBD2,TRBV11-2
CSARSPAGGSYEQYF,TGCAGTGCTAGATCCCCAGCGGGAGGGAGCTACGAGCAGTACTTC,TRBJ2-7,.,TRBD2,TRBV20-1
CASSYKRELETQYF,TGTGCCAGCAGTTACAAGCGGGAGTTGGAGACCCAGTACTTC,TRBJ2-5,many,TRBD2,TRBV6-2/TRBV6-3
CASSRTSAEQFF,TGTGCCAGCAGTCGGACTAGCGCTGAGCAGTTCTTC,TRBJ2-1,.,TRBD2,TRBV27
CSAMPLAVLSTDTQYF,TGCAGTGCGATGCCCCTAGCGGTACTTAGCACAGATACGCAGTATTTT,TRBJ2-3,.,TRBD2,TRBV20-1
CASGIGTRQYF,TGTGCCAGCGGCATAGGGACAAGACAGTACTTC,TRBJ2-7,few,.,TRBV12-3/TRBV12-4
CASSLSLRDRVWKNIQYF,TGTGCCAGCAGCTTGTCACTCCGGGACAGGGTTTGGAAAAACATTCAGTACTTC,TRBJ2-4,.,TRBD1,TRBV7-9
CASSQTGTADTQYF,TGTGCCAGCAGCCAAACCGGGACAGCAGATACGCAGTATTTT,TRBJ2-3,many,TRBD1,TRBV7-8
CSARDLRTSGTDTQYF,TGCAGTGCTAGAGATCTTCGGACTAGCGGGACAGATACGCAGTATTTT,TRBJ2-3,few,TRBD2,TRBV20-1
CSVEVRPSLDTQYF,TGCAGCGTTGAAGTTAGGCCTAGTCTGGATACGCAGTATTTT,TRBJ2-3,many,.,TRBV29-1
CSAQIRVHEQYF,TGCAGCGCCCAAATCAGGGTCCACGAGCAGTACTTC,TRBJ2-7,many,.,TRBV29-1
CATQGQGRTEAFF,TGTGCCACCCAGGGACAGGGGAGGACTGAAGCTTTCTTT,TRBJ1-1,.,TRBD1,TRBV10-3
CASSLDGWYSTRDTQYF,TGTGCCAGCAGCTTAGATGGTTGGTACTCAACCCGGGATACGCAGTATTTT,TRBJ2-3,.,.,TRBV11-2
CASSSQGSATNEKLFF,TGTGCCAGCAGCTCCCAGGGTTCCGCAACTAATGAAAAACTGTTTTTT,TRBJ1-4,many,.,TRBV7-9
CSAPDRGASYGYTF,TGCAGTGCTCCAGACAGGGGCGCGAGCTATGGCTACACCTTC,TRBJ1-2,many,TRBD1,TRBV20-1
CASSPNLAGVNNDEQFF,TGCGCCAGCAGCCCAAATTTAGCGGGAGTGAACAACGATGAGCAGTTCTTC,TRBJ2-1,few,TRBD2,TRBV5-1
CASTPSRTGASFSYNEQFF,TGTGCCAGCACCCCGTCGAGGACAGGGGCATCATTCTCCTACAATGAGCAGTTCTTC,TRBJ2-1,many,TRBD1,TRBV6-2/TRBV6-3
CASSPFESEQYF,TGTGCCAGCAGTCCTTTTGAAAGCGAGCAGTACTTC,TRBJ2-7,.,.,TRBV12-3/TRBV12-4
CASSTPGVNEQFF,TGCGCCAGCAGTACTCCAGGGGTCAATGAGCAGTTCTTC,TRBJ2-1,.,.,TRBV5-1
CASSYSTSGRGRNEQFF,TGTGCCAGCAGTTACTCGACTAGCGGGAGAGGGAGGAATGAGCAGTTCTTC,TRBJ2-1,.,TRBD2,TRBV6-6
CASSLGGKGSEAFF,TGTGCCAGCAGCTTAGGAGGGAAGGGATCTGAAGCTTTCTTT,TRBJ1-1,few,.,TRBV11-2
CASSLLQDNQPQHF,TGTGCCAGCAGCTTGTTACAGGACAATCAGCCCCAGCATTTT,TRBJ1-5,many,.,TRBV5-6
CSVDGGRGTDTQYF,TGCAGCGTTGATGGAGGCAGGGGAACAGATACGCAGTATTTT,TRBJ2-3,many,.,TRBV29-1
CASSLAAGMLDTQYF,TGCGCCAGCAGCTTGGCAGCGGGAATGTTGGATACGCAGTATTTT,TRBJ2-3,few,TRBD2,TRBV5-1
CASSWSLSRQETQYF,TGTGCCAGCAGCTGGAGCCTCTCAAGGCAAGAGACCCAGTACTTC,TRBJ2-5,many,.,TRBV5-5
CASRDGSGEQYF,TGTGCCAGCAGAGACGGGAGTGGTGAGCAGTACTTC,TRBJ2-7,many,.,TRBV2
CASGLSHREGYEQYF,TGTGCTAGTGGTTTGTCGCACAGGGAGGGGTACGAGCAGTACTTC,TRBJ2-7,many,.,TRBV12-5
CASSPGEGTEAFF,TGTGCCAGCTCACCCGGGGAGGGCACTGAAGCTTTCTTT,TRBJ1-1,.,.,TRBV18
CSARDGASSTDEQYF,TGCAGTGCTAGAGATGGGGCTAGCTCGACCGACGAGCAGTACTTC,TRBJ2-7,many,.,TRBV20-1
CASSSRAAGELFF,TGCGCCAGCAGCTCAAGGGCGGCCGGGGAGCTGTTTTTT,TRBJ2-2,.,.,TRBV4-1
CASSGGLINEKLFF,TGTGCCAGCAGCGGCGGACTGATTAATGAAAAACTGTTTTTT,TRBJ1-4,few,.,TRBV9
CASSRNYGYTF,TGTGCCAGCAGCAGGAACTATGGCTACACCTTC,TRBJ1-2,.,.,TRBV2
CASSLGRLTEAFF,TGTGCCAGCAGTTTAGGCAGGCTAACTGAAGCTTTCTTT,TRBJ1-1,.,.,TRBV28
CSALAGVDTQYF,TGCAGCGCCTTGGCCGGGGTGGATACGCAGTATTTT,TRBJ2-3,.,.,TRBV29-1
CSAREGGFRQPQHF,TGCAGTGCTAGAGAGGGCGGCTTCAGGCAGCCCCAGCATTTT,TRBJ1-5,.,.,TRBV20-1
CASSEGVSFGLKLFF,TGTGCCAGCAGTGAAGGGGTCAGCTTCGGGTTAAAACTGTTTTTT,TRBJ1-4,few,.,TRBV6-1
CASSAQTFSPTDTQYF,TGTGCCAGTAGTGCCCAGACTTTTTCACCCACAGATACGCAGTATTTT,TRBJ2-3,.,.,TRBV19
CASSPQIKMTVTGYEQYF,TGTGCCAGCTCACCACAAATAAAGATGACCGTGACAGGCTACGAGCAGTACTTC,TRBJ2-7,few,.,TRBV18
CASSFEGPLQSKEYNEQFF,TGTGCCAGCAGCTTTGAGGGCCCGCTCCAATCCAAGGAATACAATGAGCAGTTCTTC,TRBJ2-1,many,.,TRBV7-2
CASRGLKEHNEQFF,TGTGCCAGCAGAGGACTGAAAGAACACAATGAGCAGTTCTTC,TRBJ2-1,many,.,TRBV7-6
CASSPTGQEYGYTF,TGTGCCAGCTCACCGACGGGACAGGAGTATGGCTACACCTTC,TRBJ1-2,few,TRBD1,TRBV18